This section outlines one T cell receptor (beta chain) sequence together with its context. Its specificity is unknown. This entry is derived from a study of shared clonotypes between healthy human individuals. CDR3 length: 14 residues. Germline V gene lookup returns CDR1 SEHNR and CDR2 FQNEAQ (reference sequence). V lost 4 bases and J 0 bases, leaving 7 bases between the germline ends. The DNA input per sorted-subset replicate PCR was 200 to 250 ng, corresponding to 28,000 or so T cell genomes. Sequencing was performed with immunoSEQ multiplex PCR; in TCRdb, only in-frame clones are kept and a portion is missing. The sample records about 2.1 million clones, approximately 94% being singletons. The study, taken as a whole, reports: When compared with the clonotypes that were shared by all four sorted-subset donors, the non-shared clonotypes turned out to have lower generation probabilities.

As defined, naive CD8 cells were CD45RO-negative and positively selected for CCR7, with terminally differentiated effector memory CD45RA+ cells excluded. This TCR derives from a man aged 18 to 30 in good health. Some clones in this sample may be carry-over from other donors' samples. The sample comprised naive CD8+ T cells from PBMCs. The gene calls are TRBV7-9 and TRBJ2-1; D gene unclear. Here the CDR3 reads CASSSLGSYNEQFF. Written as DNA, the CDR3 is TGTGCCAGCAGCTCCCTGGGCTCCTACAATGAGCAGTTCTTC.